A single sample is the source of the 14 T cell receptor beta chains below, sequenced in a study of blood T cell repertoires in COVID-19. Repertoires were generated with immunoSEQ multiplex PCR, while TCRdb's copy carries only in-frame clones and drops some. Here the sample spans about 180,000 clones, about 86% being singletons. The material sequenced was peripheral blood. The receptor set was obtained from a woman in her thirties with active or convalescent COVID-19.

This chain connects TRBV3-1 (or the pseudogene TRBV3-2) to TRBJ2-7; 9 positions agree with TRBD1. Germline V gene sequence: CDR1 LGHDT, CDR2 YNNKEL (reference sequence). CDR3 length equals 15 residues. The V gene end was trimmed by 8 bases and the J gene end by 4 bases; junction bases not matched to a gene: 12. This CDR3 reads CASGLKQGALYEQYF. CDR3 DNA sequence: TGTGCCAGCGGACTTAAACAGGGGGCGCTTTACGAGCAGTACTTC.

This chain connects TRBV11-3 to TRBJ2-3; D is uncertain. The V and J ends lost 7 bases and 2 bases respectively, with 7 bases between them. Germline CDR1 is SGHNT and CDR2 is YENEEA. The CDR3 is 12 amino acids. The CDR3 region has the DNA TGTGCCAGCATGCAGGACACAGATACGCAGTATTTT. It specifies CASMQDTDTQYF.

V and J are TRBV19 and TRBJ1-5; TRBD1 might be the D (5 bases). This CDR3 has 16 residues. Germline lookup yields CDR1 LNHDA and CDR2 SQIVND (reference sequence). The ends were cut back, 3 bases at V and 4 bases at J, with 16 bases in the middle. CDR3 coding DNA: TGTGCCAGTAGTATTACGATGGGGCAGGAGAATCAGCCCCAGCATTTT. As protein: CASSITMGQENQPQHF.

This clone was seen a few times. The V and J genes are TRBV2 and TRBJ1-1; D not certain. V lost 6 bases to trimming and J lost 1 base, with 9 bases between them. This CDR3 contains 13 residues. The germline gives CDR1 SNHLY, CDR2 FYNNEI. The CDR3 spells CASSREPNTEAFF. DNA of the CDR3: TGTGCCAGCAGCCGGGAGCCGAACACTGAAGCTTTCTTT. The full variable domain, with the rest looked up from reference TRBV2 and TRBJ1-1, is EPEVTQTPSHQVTQMGQEVILRCVPISNHLYFYWYRQILGQKVEFLVSFYNNEISEKSEIFDDQFSVERPDGSNFTLKIRSTKLEDSAMYFCASSREPNTEAFFGQGTRLTVV.

V gene TRBV5-1 combines with J gene TRBJ2-1; TRBD1 matches 9 bases. The V gene end was trimmed by 3 bases and the J gene end by 0 bases; junction bases not matched to a gene: 10. The germline V gene encodes CDR1 SGHRS and CDR2 YFSETQ. The CDR3 spans 18 residues. The CDR3 spells CASSCGDRERSSYNEQFF. CDR3 DNA sequence: TGCGCCAGCAGCTGTGGGGACAGGGAGAGGAGCTCCTACAATGAGCAGTTCTTC.

This clone was seen just once. The rearrangement links TRBV27 to TRBJ2-1, with 8 positions matching TRBD2. Germline assignment: CDR1 MNHEY and CDR2 SMNVEV (reference sequence). CDR3 length: 15 amino acids. The V and J ends lost 6 bases and 9 bases, in that order; junction bases with no gene match: 13. In DNA, the CDR3 is TGTGCCAGCAGAGAAGCGGGAGTTAAGGACGGTGAGCAGTTCTTC. This gives the protein CASREAGVKDGEQFF.

A single count supports this clone. The CDR3: CASSPPGGYEQYF. CDR3 nucleotides: TGTGCCAGCAGCCCCCCGGGGGGCTACGAGCAGTACTTC. V is TRBV28 and J is TRBJ2-7; the match to TRBD2 covers 7 bases. Germline V gene data show CDR1 as MDHEN and CDR2 as SYDVKM. The CDR3 spans 13 residues. With 6 bases clipped from V and 3 bases from J, the junction kept 5 bases outside the gene matches.

This clone was picked up a small number of times. CDR3 amino acids: CASSATYVRGSANEKLFF. CDR3 nucleotide sequence: TGTGCCAGCAGCGCGACTTATGTTCGGGGGAGCGCTAATGAAAAACTGTTTTTT. V and J are TRBV2 and TRBJ1-4; D possibly corresponds to TRBD1 (5 bases). The germline V gene has CDR1 SNHLY and CDR2 FYNNEI. The germline V and J ends were trimmed by 6 bases and 3 bases, with 23 bases remaining between them. The CDR3 sequence is 18 residues long.

This sequence joins TRBV3-1 (or the pseudogene TRBV3-2) and TRBJ2-1, with 8 bases matching TRBD1. Trimming at V came to 11 bases and at J to 4 bases, leaving 7 bases not matched to a gene. The germline V gene has CDR1 LGHDT and CDR2 YNNKEL (reference sequence). The CDR3 totals 13 residues. The CDR3 bases are TGTGCCGCGGGGCAGGGGGCTTACAATGAGCAGTTCTTC. This translates into CAAGQGAYNEQFF.

The chain is built from TRBV7-9 and TRBJ2-5, with 7 bases fitting TRBD1. The V segment lost 5 bases and the J segment 4 bases; nucleotides outside the gene matches: 4. The CDR3 is 13 residues long. The germline CDR1 and CDR2 sequences are SEHNR and FQNEAQ (reference sequence). The CDR3 coding sequence is TGTGCCAGCAGCCCGACAGGGAGAGAGACCCAGTACTTC. It specifies CASSPTGRETQYF.

The chain carries TRBV10-3 and TRBJ1-5, with a weak D call TRBD1 (5 bases). The germline gives CDR1 ENHRY, CDR2 SYGVKD. This CDR3 comprises 14 residues. Trimming cost V 4 bases and J 8 bases, with 15 bases left between them. The CDR3 bases are TGTGCCATCAGTGGGAGGGGAGCCAGGGAGCCCCAGCATTTT. Translated: CAISGRGAREPQHF.

This clone was detected once. This chain joins TRBV5-4 and TRBJ2-1; 10 bases align to TRBD1. CDR1 and CDR2 from the germline V gene are SGHNT and YYREEE (reference sequence). V lost 3 bases and J lost 2; bases outside the gene matches: 5. The CDR3 contains 16 residues. The CDR3 is CASSSGQGGTYNEQFF. DNA of the CDR3: TGTGCCAGCAGCTCTGGACAGGGGGGAACCTACAATGAGCAGTTCTTC.

The chain links TRBV19 to TRBJ2-1; a possible D gene is TRBD2 (6 bases). This CDR3 is 15 amino acids long. CDR1 and CDR2 (germline): LNHDA, SQIVND (reference sequence). Trimming stripped 10 bases from V and 1 base from J, with 17 bases between. CDR3 nucleotide sequence: TGTGCCACAGGCTCGGGGAGGCCTTCCTACAATGAGCAGTTCTTC. Protein product: CATGSGRPSYNEQFF.

A few counts support this clone. The CDR3 spells CASSLGDPSYNSPLHF. The CDR3 bases are TGCGCCAGCAGTTTAGGGGATCCCTCCTATAATTCACCCCTCCACTTT. The chain combines TRBV5-1 with TRBJ1-6, with D tentatively TRBD1 (5 bases). CDR1 and CDR2 (germline): SGHRS, YFSETQ. V was trimmed by 5 bases and J by 0 bases, leaving 12 bases between them. This CDR3 contains 16 residues. The full variable domain, its missing parts supplied by reference TRBV5-1 and TRBJ1-6, is KAGVTQTPRYLIKTRGQQVTLSCSPISGHRSVSWYQQTPGQGLQFLFEYFSETQRNKGNFPGRFSGRQFSNSRSEMNVSTLELGDSALYLCASSLGDPSYNSPLHFGNGTRLTVT.